Below are 21 T cell receptor beta chains sequenced from a single sample in a study of T cells after posttransplantation cyclophosphamide. Assay: immunoSEQ multiplex PCR; the TCRdb copy retains only in-frame clones and omits some. The counts give 40,000 to 55,000 clones, none of them seen only once; about 2% is held by the top ten. The sequenced sample was PBMCs. Receptors originate from a man aged 40-49 years in good health, CMV-negative, and a related stem cell transplant donor.

This clone was counted many times. V is TRBV11-3 and J is TRBJ2-1, with D possibly TRBD2 on 5 matching bases. The CDR3 consists of 16 residues. Trimming left V 4 bases short and J 6 bases short, with 19 bases between. Per the germline V gene, CDR1 is SGHNT and CDR2 is YENEEA. The CDR3 nucleotides read TGTGCCAGCAGCTCCCGGGTGGGCGGGTCCACCAATGAGCAGTTCTTC. Encoded protein: CASSSRVGGSTNEQFF.

This clone appeared many times. The chain employs TRBV11-1 and TRBJ2-7; 10 bases are a match to TRBD2. The CDR3 spans 17 residues. The junction had 13 bases not matched to a gene; V was cut back by 4 bases and J by 4 bases. Germline loops: CDR1 SGHAT, CDR2 FQDESV (reference sequence). This chain's CDR3 is CASSSHVASGRGYEQYV. DNA for the CDR3: TGTGCCAGCAGCTCCCACGTAGCTAGCGGGAGAGGGTACGAGCAGTACGTC.

This clone was seen repeatedly, ten times or more. This chain uses TRBV20-1 with TRBJ2-3; D is possibly TRBD1 (6 bases). This CDR3 region has 11 residues. Looked up from germline, CDR1 is DFQATT and CDR2 is SNEGSKA (reference sequence). V was cut by 5 bases and J by 9 bases, with 12 bases left in between. The CDR3 DNA is TGCAGTGCTTACAGGGAACTCACGCAGTATTTT. This sequence encodes CSAYRELTQYF.

This clone was counted ten times or more. The chain has TRBV7-9 and TRBJ2-1; D not certain. There are 11 residues in the CDR3. From germline, CDR1 is SEHNR and CDR2 FQNEAQ (reference sequence). Trimming removed 10 bases at V and 1 base at J, with 5 bases between. This CDR3 is CATQSYNEQFF. DNA for the CDR3: TGTGCCACTCAGTCCTACAATGAGCAGTTCTTC.

This clone has a handful of counts. The chain employs TRBV27 and TRBJ2-3; no clear D. The V and J ends lost 6 bases and 2 bases respectively, with 12 bases between them. Germline values: CDR1 MNHEY, CDR2 SMNVEV (reference sequence). The CDR3 totals 14 residues. The CDR3, as DNA: TGTGCCAGCAGCCCGACTGGTAACACAGATACGCAGTATTTT. The encoded protein is CASSPTGNTDTQYF.

This clone appeared many times. The chain combines TRBV19 with TRBJ1-1, with no clear D. The CDR3 has 13 amino acids. CDR1 is LNHDA, CDR2 SQIVND, per germline (reference sequence). V shed 3 bases and J shed 3 bases, with 8 bases lying between them. The CDR3 sequence is CASSIWADTEAFF. The DNA for the CDR3 is TGTGCCAGTAGTATTTGGGCAGACACTGAAGCTTTCTTT.

There are many counts of this clone. This CDR3 is CASSRTSGSYEQYF. Here the CDR3 DNA reads TGCGCCAGCAGCCGGACTAGCGGCTCCTACGAGCAGTACTTC. The rearrangement joins TRBV4-1 to TRBJ2-7; 10 nucleotides match TRBD2. With V trimmed by 4 bases and J by 0 bases, 0 bases remained unmatched. The CDR3 consists of 14 residues. CDR1 and CDR2 from the germline V gene are MGHRA and YSYEKL.

This clone appeared many times. The chain is built from TRBV7-3 and TRBJ2-3; TRBD2 aligns across 8 bases. The CDR3 is 17 residues long. Looked up from germline, CDR1 is SGHTA and CDR2 is FQGTGA. Trimming at V came to 3 bases and at J to 6 bases, leaving 14 bases not matched to a gene. CDR3 region: CASSLGRGNPSGDTQYF. The CDR3 nucleotides read TGTGCCAGCAGCTTGGGGAGGGGGAATCCTAGCGGGGATACGCAGTATTTT.

The CDR3 nucleotides read TGTGCCAGCAGCCGGGGGGGGACTTTCTACGAGCAGTACTTC. Protein sequence: CASSRGGTFYEQYF. The J gene is TRBJ2-7, the V gene TRBV9; 8 bases map to TRBD2. The germline CDR1 and CDR2 sequences are SGDLS and YYNGEE. This CDR3 contains 14 residues. After removal of 4 bases from V and 3 bases from J, the junction contained 6 bases not matched to a gene.

This clone was picked up many times. The chain recombines TRBV10-2 with TRBJ2-7; 8 nucleotides agree with TRBD1. The CDR3 is 16 residues long. The V gene end was trimmed by 6 bases and the J gene end by 5 bases; junction bases not matched to a gene: 15. CDR1 and CDR2 (germline): WSHSY, SAAADI. CDR3 bases: TGCGCCAGCAGCCTAAGGACAGGGCATCTTCTTGACGAGCAGTACTTC. It encodes CASSLRTGHLLDEQYF.

This clone has more than one count but fewer than ten. The rearrangement links TRBV5-5 to TRBJ2-7; 7 nucleotides line up with TRBD2. CDR3 length: 16 residues. The germline V gene encodes CDR1 SGHKS and CDR2 YYEKEE (reference sequence). The trim removed 3 bases at V and 0 bases at J, leaving 9 bases unmatched. The CDR3 DNA follows: TGTGCCAGCAGCTCTCGGGGAGCGGGGAGCTCCTACGAGCAGTACGTC. Protein: CASSSRGAGSSYEQYV.

There are a few counts of this clone. This chain links TRBV11-3 with TRBJ2-7; tentatively, D is TRBD1 (5 bases). The CDR3 covers 13 residues. The V gene's germline CDR1 is SGHNT and CDR2 YENEEA. V was trimmed by 5 bases and J by 6 bases, leaving 14 bases between them. Here the CDR3 reads CASSLEQDSEQYV. The CDR3 DNA sequence: TGTGCCAGCAGCCTCGAACAGGATTCCGAGCAGTACGTC.

The chain employs TRBV5-1 and TRBJ2-3; D unresolved. CDR1 and CDR2 (germline): SGHRS, YFSETQ. V was pared by 7 bases and J by 6 bases, with 9 bases between. The CDR3 consists of 11 residues. The CDR3 sequence: CASGYSDTQYF. The DNA of the CDR3 is TGCGCCAGCGGCTATTCGGATACGCAGTATTTT.

The CDR3 here is CASSQARDRDSSGNTIYF. The CDR3 DNA sequence: TGCGCCAGCAGCCAAGCCCGGGACAGGGACTCAAGTGGAAACACCATATATTTT. V and J are TRBV4-1 and TRBJ1-3; 9 bases line up with TRBD1. Germline V gene lookup returns CDR1 MGHRA and CDR2 YSYEKL. Losses at the gene ends were 1 base for V and 3 bases for J; bases not matched to a gene: 10. The CDR3 extends over 18 amino acids.

About this clone: Other nucleotide sequences from this sample produce the same CDR3. The V gene is TRBV9, the J gene TRBJ1-5; TRBD1 matches at 7 bases. This CDR3 is built from 15 residues. The V segment lost 0 bases and the J segment 7 bases; nucleotides outside the gene matches: 7. Germline CDR1 SGDLS, CDR2 YYNGEE. In DNA, the CDR3 is TGTGCCAGCAGCGTAGGGGACAGCCAATACCAGCCCCAGCATTTT. Its translation: CASSVGDSQYQPQHF. The full variable domain, completed using reference TRBV9 and TRBJ1-5, is DSGVTQTPKHLITATGQRVTLRCSPRSGDLSVYWYQQSLDQGLQFLIQYYNGEERAKGNILERFSAQQFPDLHSELNLSSLELGDSALYFCASSVGDSQYQPQHFGDGTRLSIL.

The CDR3 is CASSSWGGVTGNTEAFF. The CDR3, as DNA: TGTGCCAGCAGCTCGTGGGGGGGGGTAACGGGGAACACTGAAGCTTTCTTT. The chain uses TRBV7-9 and TRBJ1-1; D perhaps matches TRBD1 (5 bases). This CDR3 is 17 amino acids long. V lost 4 bases and J lost 1, with 19 bases in between. CDR1 is SEHNR, CDR2 FQNEAQ, per germline (reference sequence).

In this sample, this clone turned up many times. V and J are TRBV6-6 and TRBJ1-1, with D tentatively TRBD1 (6 bases). The CDR3 spans 13 residues. Looked up from germline, CDR1 is MNHNY and CDR2 is SVGAGI (reference sequence). Trimming pared 4 bases from V and 4 bases from J, leaving 10 bases between. The CDR3 protein is CASSSDRLTEAFF. CDR3 DNA: TGTGCCAGCAGTTCCGACAGGCTCACTGAAGCTTTCTTT.

This clone was seen repeatedly, ten times or more. This chain connects TRBV6-1 to TRBJ1-4, with 8 positions matching TRBD1. V shed 2 bases, J shed 7 bases, and the junction held 9 bases outside the gene matches. This CDR3 is built from 16 residues. Germline CDR1 and CDR2: MNHNS and SASEGT. The DNA of the CDR3 is TGTGCCAGCAGTGAATGGAGGACAGGGAGGGGTGAAAAACTGTTTTTT. Residues: CASSEWRTGRGEKLFF.

In its sample, this clone was seen many times. This chain connects TRBV7-2 to TRBJ1-2; possible D gene TRBD1, 5 bases. CDR3 length: 15 residues. CDR1 is SGHTA, CDR2 FQGNSA, per germline. V was clipped by 5 bases and J by 8 bases, with 21 bases between them. The CDR3 sequence: CASSPAGGSVYGYTF. CDR3 coding DNA: TGTGCCAGCAGCCCAGCGGGGGGTTCCGTTTACGGCTACACCTTC.

This clone was counted many times. CDR3 DNA sequence: TGCGCCAGCAGCTTGGCCGGGACAGGGTTGTATGAGCAGTTCTTC. Amino acid sequence: CASSLAGTGLYEQFF. V gene TRBV5-1 combines with J gene TRBJ2-1, with TRBD1 matching over 9 bases. The V segment lost 0 bases and the J segment 8 bases; nucleotides outside the gene matches: 6. The germline CDR1 and CDR2 sequences are SGHRS and YFSETQ. The CDR3 extends over 15 amino acids.

This clone was found many times. The chain has TRBV5-4 and TRBJ2-2; the D gene is possibly TRBD1 (6 bases). This CDR3 comprises 16 residues. The germline V gene has CDR1 SGHNT and CDR2 YYREEE (reference sequence). With 0 bases removed from V and 4 bases from J, the gap between germline ends came to 13 bases. The CDR3 protein is CASSLEVGASTGELFF. For the CDR3, the DNA is TGTGCCAGCAGCTTGGAGGTGGGGGCGAGCACCGGGGAGCTGTTTTTT.